These T cell receptor delta chains were read from a single sample in a study of human gamma delta and Vdelta1 T cells. These receptors' antigens are unknown. TCRdb re-processed the PCR reads using CATT. Altogether thousands of delta-chain clones are present, about 40% being singletons, with the ten largest covering roughly 6.4%. The sequencing sample was made of Vdelta1 gamma-delta T cells from blood grown in culture (DOT cells). The receptors stem from a human donor in good health. Each CDR3 is given with its conserved first and last residue. The order of the fields is clone size, J gene, D gene, V gene, CDR3 protein, CDR3 DNA. The D gene is left open where the match is weak. The listing skips clone size in some rows; elsewhere it reads once, few, many or a size class.

NA | TRDJ4 | TRDD3 | TRDV1 | CALGEPPPGGYATPLIF | TGTGCTCTTGGGGAACCACCTCCTGGGGGATACGCAACACCCCTGATCTTT
few | TRDJ1 | TRDD3 | TRDV1 | CALGAFFPRGDTPNSDKLIF | TGTGCTCTTGGGGCGTTCTTCCCACGGGGGGATACCCCGAATTCCGATAAACTCATCTTT
medium-sized | TRDJ1 | NA | TRDV1 | CALGEPLRRRILTDKLIF | TGTGCTCTTGGGGAGCCGCTCCGACGAAGGATACTCACCGATAAACTCATCTTT
NA | TRDJ1 | TRDD2 | TRDV1 | CALGEVGPTFLRSRGIEADKLIF | TGTGCTCTTGGGGAAGTGGGCCCCACCTTCCTACGTAGCCGGGGGATTGAAGCCGATAAACTCATCTTT
NA | TRDJ1 | NA | TRDV1 | CALGPRGLSYGMRGYTDKLIF | TGTGCTCTTGGGCCCCGGGGCCTCTCCTACGGGATGAGGGGGTACACCGATAAACTCATCTTT
few | TRDJ1 | NA | TRDV1 | CALGELVMLGFNTDKLIF | TGTGCTCTTGGGGAACTAGTTATGCTGGGATTTAATACCGATAAACTCATCTTT
few | TRDJ1 | TRDD3 | TRDV1 | CALGELWGSPGTGGYSADKLIF | TGTGCTCTTGGGGAACTATGGGGATCCCCCGGTACTGGGGGATACTCTGCCGATAAACTCATCTTT
medium-sized | TRDJ1 | TRDD3 | TRDV1 | CALGDITFTGGLGVKLIF | TGTGCTCTTGGGGATATCACCTTTACTGGGGGACTTGGTGTTAAACTCATCTTT
few | TRDJ1 | NA | TRDV1 | CALGEPLLKPYDDKLIF | TGTGCTCTTGGGGAACCGCTTCTGAAGCCCTACGACGATAAACTCATCTTT
NA | TRDJ1 | TRDD3 | TRDV1 | CALGKVNTGIPYTDKLIF | TGTGCTCTTGGGAAAGTGAATACGGGGATACCGTACACCGATAAACTCATCTTT
medium-sized | TRDJ1 | NA | TRDV1 | CALGELGVSSAILRKGGNPPYTDKLIF | TGTGCTCTTGGGGAACTAGGAGTCTCCTCTGCTATCCTTCGCAAAGGGGGGAACCCCCCTTACACCGATAAACTCATCTTT
NA | TRDJ1 | TRDD3 | TRDV1 | CALGEYSLGRDWGIHHDKLIF | TGTGCTCTTGGGGAATATAGTCTGGGCCGAGACTGGGGGATACACCACGATAAACTCATCTTT
NA | TRDJ1 | TRDD3 | TRDV1 | CALGEEQCEGTDTLPGLGTDKLIF | TGTGCTCTTGGGGAAGAACAATGCGAGGGTACGGATACGCTTCCCGGTCTTGGCACCGATAAACTCATCTTT
few | TRDJ1 | NA | TRDV1 | CALGELGSFLIYWGTSTDKLIF | TGTGCTCTTGGGGAACTAGGATCCTTCCTAATATACTGGGGGACCTCCACCGATAAACTCATCTTT
NA | TRDJ1 | NA | TRDV1 | CALGRPNSHRAKLIF | TGTGCTCTTGGGAGACCAAACTCCCACCGAGCTAAACTCATCTTT
NA | TRDJ3 | TRDD3 | TRDV2 | CACDMGIPIYPWDIRQMFF | TGTGCCTGTGACATGGGGATACCTATCTACCCCTGGGACATCCGACAGATGTTTTTC
NA | TRDJ1 | NA | TRDV1 | CALGDPEDLQTGLWVSDKLIF | TGTGCTCTTGGGGACCCGGAGGACCTTCAGACAGGGCTCTGGGTCTCCGATAAACTCATCTTT
NA | TRDJ1 | NA | TRDV1 | CALGERRHPGNTDKLIF | TGTGCTCTTGGGGAACGCCGCCATCCTGGGAACACCGATAAACTCATCTTT
medium-sized | TRDJ1 | TRDD3 | TRDV1 | CALGESFLNHVLGDIWYTDKLIF | TGTGCTCTTGGGGAGAGTTTCCTAAATCACGTACTGGGGGATATATGGTACACCGATAAACTCATCTTT
medium-sized | TRDJ1 | TRDD3 | TRDV1 | CALGEIPTPSLLGDTYNRDKLIF | TGTGCTCTTGGGGAGATTCCTACGCCATCGCTTCTGGGGGATACTTATAATCGCGATAAACTCATCTTT
NA | TRDJ1 | NA | TRDV1 | CALGERYPTRVDKLIF | TGTGCTCTTGGGGAACGGTACCCTACCCGGGTCGATAAACTCATCTTT
medium-sized | TRDJ1 | TRDD3 | TRDV1 | CALGELAETYLSLGDTKSYTDKLIF | TGTGCTCTTGGGGAACTAGCGGAGACCTACCTATCACTGGGGGATACCAAATCTTACACCGATAAACTCATCTTT
few | TRDJ1 | NA | TRDV1 | CALGAPPVFRFPTAHFVRGADKLIF | TGTGCTCTTGGGGCTCCCCCTGTGTTTCGATTCCCTACCGCCCACTTTGTTCGGGGCGCCGATAAACTCATCTTT
NA | TRDJ1 | TRDD3 | TRDV1 | CALGELVGIRVVRSQYWGRGTDKLIF | TGTGCTCTTGGGGAACTAGTTGGTATCCGGGTCGTAAGGAGTCAGTACTGGGGGAGGGGCACCGATAAACTCATCTTT
few | TRDJ1 | TRDD3 | TRDV1 | CALGEYFLTGAYWGITGPTDKLIF | TGTGCTCTTGGGGAATACTTCCTAACCGGGGCCTACTGGGGGATAACGGGGCCTACCGATAAACTCATCTTT
once | TRDJ1 | NA | TRDV1 | CALGELQIHPPPHYTDKLIF | TGTGCTCTTGGGGAACTACAGATTCACCCGCCCCCTCATTACACCGATAAACTCATCTTT
few | TRDJ1 | NA | TRDV1 | CALGGLSLSYTDKLIF | TGTGCTCTTGGGGGCCTTTCCCTCTCCTACACCGATAAACTCATCTTT
NA | TRDJ1 | TRDD3 | TRDV1 | CALGGLLRSGAKGIQKLIF | TGTGCTCTTGGGGGACTTCTACGTTCGGGGGCGAAGGGGATACAAAAACTCATCTTT
NA | TRDJ1 | NA | TRDV1 | CALILPTTGVPGDKLIF | TGTGCTCTCATACTTCCTACTACTGGGGTTCCCGGCGATAAACTCATCTTT
few | TRDJ1 | TRDD3 | TRDV1 | CALGPLAPKYWGIRVSGSDKLIF | TGTGCTCTTGGTCCCCTGGCCCCTAAATACTGGGGGATACGCGTATCCGGGTCCGATAAACTCATCTTT
few | TRDJ1 | TRDD3 | TRDV1 | CALGEFINGLGWGTLTDKLIF | TGTGCTCTTGGGGAGTTTATTAATGGGCTGGGCTGGGGGACGCTGACGGATAAACTCATCTTT
NA | TRDJ1 | NA | TRDV1 | CALGDSYRGNSNTALDYTDKLIF | TGTGCTCTTGGGGATTCCTACCGGGGGAACTCAAATACCGCTCTCGATTACACCGATAAACTCATCTTT
once | TRDJ1 | TRDD3 | TRDV1 | CALGERGISTGGYYEDKLIF | TGTGCTCTTGGGGAACGAGGGATCAGTACTGGGGGATACTACGAAGATAAACTCATCTTT
NA | TRDJ1 | TRDD3 | TRDV1 | CALGELVPFSSLLGDWKYTDKLIF | TGTGCTCTTGGGGAACTAGTTCCCTTTTCTTCGCTGCTGGGGGATTGGAAGTACACCGATAAACTCATCTTT
few | TRDJ1 | TRDD3 | TRDV1 | CALGETPLRTYWGFKLIF | TGTGCTCTTGGGGAAACCCCACTCCGGACGTACTGGGGTTTTAAACTCATCTTT
NA | TRDJ1 | NA | TRDV1 | CALGELSENTDKLIF | TGTGCTCTTGGGGAACTATCCGAAAACACCGATAAACTCATCTTT
few | TRDJ1 | TRDD3 | TRDV1 | CALGSALGVPYTDKLIF | TGTGCTCTTGGCTCCGCGCTGGGGGTCCCGTACACCGATAAACTCATCTTT
NA | TRDJ1 | NA | TRDV1 | CALGERLPTDWGLRQYTDKLIF | TGTGCTCTTGGGGAGCGACTTCCTACCGACTGGGGGTTAAGGCAGTACACCGATAAACTCATCTTT
NA | TRDJ1 | NA | TRDV1 | CALGDTEGPFRLALLGTITDKLIF | TGTGCTCTTGGGGACACCGAGGGCCCCTTCCGGCTCGCCTTACTGGGGACGATCACCGATAAACTCATCTTT
large | TRDJ1 | TRDD3 | TRDV1 | CALGERIPILGDRYTDKLIF | TGTGCTCTTGGGGAACGGATCCCAATCCTGGGGGACCGTTACACCGATAAACTCATCTTT
NA | TRDJ4 | TRDD3 | TRDV1 | CALGGTAKRTGGTLIF | TGTGCTCTTGGGGGGACGGCGAAGAGAACTGGGGGTACCCTGATCTTT
NA | TRDJ1 | TRDD3 | TRDV1 | CALGEGIRCEDTDKLIF | TGTGCTCTTGGGGAAGGGATACGCTGCGAAGACACCGATAAACTCATCTTT
few | TRDJ1 | TRDD3 | TRDV1 | CALGNDLGLGVETLYTDKLIF | TGTGCTCTTGGGAACGATCTAGGCCTGGGGGTTGAAACACTGTACACCGATAAACTCATCTTT
NA | TRDJ1 | NA | TRDV1 | CALGDPISYGIGDTSLKYTDKLIF | TGTGCTCTTGGGGACCCGATTTCCTACGGTATAGGGGATACTTCCCTGAAGTACACCGATAAACTCATCTTT
NA | TRDJ1 | TRDD3 | TRDV1 | CALGGPVPDRDWARYWGIGLIF | TGTGCTCTTGGGGGGCCGGTTCCCGACCGCGATTGGGCGAGATACTGGGGGATAGGTCTCATCTTT
NA | TRDJ1 | NA | TRAV29/DV5 | CAASARSDKLIF | TGTGCAGCAAGCGCGAGATCCGATAAACTCATCTTT
few | TRDJ1 | NA | TRDV2 | CACDTVFLPIILGDNTDKLIF | TGTGCCTGTGACACCGTTTTCCTTCCTATTATACTGGGGGACAACACCGATAAACTCATCTTT
few | TRDJ1 | NA | TRDV1 | CALGELRNSYGLGTKLIF | TGTGCTCTTGGGGAACTTAGGAACTCCTACGGGCTGGGGACTAAACTCATCTTT
few | TRDJ1 | NA | TRDV1 | CALGELVMGRNTDKLIF | TGTGCTCTTGGGGAACTAGTGATGGGGCGGAACACCGATAAACTCATCTTT
NA | TRDJ1 | NA | TRDV1 | CALGEPFLHSRGYITYTDKLIF | TGTGCTCTTGGGGAACCGTTCCTACACTCTCGGGGATACATCACGTACACCGATAAACTCATCTTT
few | TRDJ1 | NA | TRDV1 | CALGELFDFLSPGGVYTDKLIF | TGTGCTCTTGGGGAACTTTTTGACTTCCTATCTCCTGGGGGGGTGTACACCGATAAACTCATCTTT
NA | TRDJ1 | TRDD2 | TRDV1 | CALGELAFPTCTPYTDKLIF | TGTGCTCTTGGGGAACTAGCCTTTCCTACGTGTACTCCGTACACCGATAAACTCATCTTT
NA | TRDJ1 | TRDD3 | TRDV1 | CALGEVSTILGSDKLIF | TGTGCTCTTGGGGAAGTATCTACCATACTGGGGTCCGATAAACTCATCTTT